This entry lists 30 T cell receptor beta chains sequenced from one sample in a study of blood T cell repertoires in COVID-19. Some clones are missing from TCRdb's copy, which holds only in-frame ones; the method was immunoSEQ multiplex PCR. The sample lists approximately 45,000 clones, 87% seen once, with approximately 5% in the top ten. The sample was peripheral blood. The receptors stem from a human donor in a cohort sampled during active COVID-19.

This chain links TRBV29-1 with TRBJ2-2; tentative D call: TRBD2 (5 bases). The V gene lost 7 bases and the J gene lost 4 bases, with 19 bases spanning the gap. The germline V gene has CDR1 SQVTM and CDR2 ANQGSEA. This CDR3 region has 15 residues. CDR3 residues: CSASVSSPPTGELFF. CDR3 nucleotides: TGCAGCGCTTCTGTATCTAGCCCACCCACCGGGGAGCTGTTTTTT.

The chain couples TRBV9 to TRBJ2-1, with TRBD2 matching 13 bases. CDR3 length: 16 residues. Trimming cost V 3 bases and J 12 bases; bases outside gene matches: 12. From germline, CDR1 is SGDLS and CDR2 YYNGEE. The CDR3 DNA reads as TGTGCCAGCAGCGACTCCGGGACTAGCGGGATACTGCTGCAGTTCTTC. Protein: CASSDSGTSGILLQFF.

The rearrangement links TRBV23-1 to TRBJ2-5, with 13 nucleotides matching TRBD2. TRBV23-1 is an ORF; its function is uncertain. The CDR3 runs 17 residues. With 2 bases clipped from V and 5 bases from J, the junction kept 8 bases outside the gene matches. CDR3: CASSQPPGLAGNETQYF. In DNA, the CDR3 is TGCGCCAGCAGTCAACCCCCGGGACTAGCGGGAAATGAGACCCAGTACTTC.

The rearrangement joins TRBV6-5 to TRBJ2-1; 11 bases fit TRBD2. The CDR3 has 14 residues. CDR1 is MNHEY and CDR2 is SVGAGI in the germline V gene. V lost 11 bases and J lost 2; bases outside the gene matches: 5. CDR3 DNA: TGTGCCTGCTCGACTAGCGGGACCTACAATGAGCAGTTCTTC. It is translated as CACSTSGTYNEQFF.

Worth noting for this clone: The sample contains more than one DNA sequence encoding this CDR3. The rearrangement links TRBV3-1 (or the pseudogene TRBV3-2) to TRBJ2-7, with 10 bases lining up with TRBD2. The V gene's germline CDR1 is LGHDT and CDR2 YNNKEL (reference sequence). CDR3 length equals 14 residues. Trimming at V came to 4 bases and at J to 6 bases, leaving 6 bases not matched to a gene. The CDR3 bases are TGTGCCAGCAGCCCAGCGGGAGGGCGAGGCGAGCAGTACTTC. Protein product: CASSPAGGRGEQYF.

This clone was observed a few times. The same CDR3 can be traced to other DNA sequences in this sample. The rearrangement links TRBV7-9 to TRBJ2-3; maybe TRBD1 (5 bases). The germline CDR1 and CDR2 sequences are SEHNR and FQNEAQ (reference sequence). The V end lost 2 bases, the J end lost 3 bases, and 9 bases lay between the germline ends. The CDR3 totals 14 residues. CDR3 amino acids: CASSLQGSTDTQYF. The CDR3 DNA reads TGTGCCAGCAGCTTACAGGGTTCAACAGATACGCAGTATTTT. Full variable domain (rest looked up from reference TRBV7-9 and TRBJ2-3): DTGVSQNPRHKITKRGQNVTFRCDPISEHNRLYWYRQTLGQGPEFLTYFQNEAQLEKSRLLSDRFSAERPKGSFSTLEIQRTEQGDSAMYLCASSLQGSTDTQYFGPGTRLTVL.

The V gene is TRBV7-9, the J gene TRBJ2-5; D uncertain. Trimming shortened V by 3 bases and J by 5 bases, and 4 bases separated the two germline ends. CDR1 is SEHNR, CDR2 FQNEAQ, per germline (reference sequence). This CDR3 has 11 amino acids. CDR3 sequence (DNA): TGTGCCAGCAGCTTCTTGGAGACCCAGTACTTC. This encodes CASSFLETQYF.

The chain couples TRBV28 to TRBJ2-4; 10 nucleotides match TRBD2. V gave up 3 bases and J gave up 5 bases; unmatched junction bases: 4. The germline CDR1 and CDR2 sequences are MDHEN and SYDVKM. This CDR3 has 15 amino acids. CDR3 DNA: TGTGCCAGCAGTTTCGCTAGCGGGGGCGAAAACATTCAGTACTTC. The encoded protein is CASSFASGGENIQYF.

The count of this clone is one. This chain links TRBV10-3 with TRBJ1-4; D remains ambiguous. The CDR3 consists of 14 residues. V gave up 3 bases and J gave up 7 bases, with 12 bases separating them. Germline CDR1 and CDR2: ENHRY and SYGVKD. CDR3 in DNA: TGTGCCATCAGTGATTCGGGGTTCGGTGAAAAACTGTTTTTT. Its protein is CAISDSGFGEKLFF.

This clone has just one count. V gene TRBV18 combines with J gene TRBJ2-1; 9 bases align to TRBD1. The CDR3 consists of 16 residues. The trim removed 1 base at V and 5 bases at J, leaving 6 bases unmatched. Germline V gives CDR1 KGHSH, CDR2 LQKENI. Here the CDR3 reads CASSPLPGQGNNEQFF. CDR3 in DNA: TGTGCCAGCTCACCACTTCCGGGACAGGGTAACAATGAGCAGTTCTTC. Supplemented by reference TRBV18 and TRBJ2-1, the full variable domain reads NAGVMQNPRHLVRRRGQEARLRCSPMKGHSHVYWYRQLPEEGLKFMVYLQKENIIDESGMPKERFSAEFPKEGPSILRIQQVVRGDSAAYFCASSPLPGQGNNEQFFGPGTRLTVL.

CDR3 bases: TGTGCCAGCAGCCCGGGACTTTTAATGAACACTGAAGCTTTCTTT. Its protein is CASSPGLLMNTEAFF. The chain couples TRBV5-5 to TRBJ1-1; possible D gene TRBD1, 5 bases. CDR3 length: 15 residues. V lost 4 bases, J lost 0 bases, and 13 bases lay in between. CDR1 is SGHKS, CDR2 YYEKEE, per germline (reference sequence).

The CDR3 loop is CASSPSLLNTEAFF. The CDR3, as DNA: TGTGCCAGCAGCCCCTCTCTTTTGAACACTGAAGCTTTCTTT. The chain recombines TRBV14 with TRBJ1-1; no clear D gene. The germline gives CDR1 SGHDN, CDR2 FVKESK. CDR3 length: 14 residues. V dropped 4 bases and J dropped 0 bases, with 9 bases sitting between them.

This clone has a single count. The gene calls are TRBV19 and TRBJ2-1; TRBD2 matches at 7 bases. This CDR3 comprises 15 residues. Germline V gene lookup returns CDR1 LNHDA and CDR2 SQIVND (reference sequence). V trimming: 4 bases; J trimming: 5 bases; junction bases outside the gene matches: 8. The CDR3 here is CASSKFTSENNEQFF. The CDR3 DNA reads TGTGCCAGTAGTAAATTTACTAGCGAGAACAATGAGCAGTTCTTC.

This chain links TRBV19 with TRBJ2-3; TRBD2 might be the D (6 bases). The germline V gene has CDR1 LNHDA and CDR2 SQIVND (reference sequence). The V end was cut by 4 bases, the J end by 5 bases, with 16 bases between. CDR3 size: 15 residues. The DNA of the CDR3 is TGTGCCAGTAGTAGCGGGGCGGAGTATGGAGATACGCAGTATTTT. It codes for CASSSGAEYGDTQYF.

This clone has only one observation. The genes are TRBV28 and TRBJ1-2, with TRBD1 as a possible D gene (6 bases). The CDR3 contains 15 residues. Germline lookup yields CDR1 MDHEN and CDR2 SYDVKM. The ends were cut back, 3 bases at V and 7 bases at J, with 18 bases in the middle. CDR3 DNA: TGTGCCAGCAGTTTTCAAAGACAGGCCAACACTGGCTACACCTTC. This encodes CASSFQRQANTGYTF.

V and J are TRBV27 and TRBJ2-1, with D perhaps TRBD2 (6 bases). CDR3 size: 18 residues. The germline V gene has CDR1 MNHEY and CDR2 SMNVEV (reference sequence). V gave up 1 base and J gave up 0 bases, with 16 bases separating them. The CDR3 region has the DNA TGTGCCAGCAGTTTATGGGTGATTCGGAGGGTCTCCTACAATGAGCAGTTCTTC. Its protein is CASSLWVIRRVSYNEQFF.

The chain couples TRBV6-5 to TRBJ2-1; 8 bases align to TRBD2. CDR3 length equals 15 residues. CDR1 MNHEY and CDR2 SVGAGI come from the germline V gene. The V gene end was trimmed by 7 bases and the J gene end by 4 bases; junction bases not matched to a gene: 9. The CDR3 nucleotides are TGTGCCAGCAACCCGGGACTAGTGATGTACAATGAGCAGTTCTTC. Translating it yields CASNPGLVMYNEQFF.

The chain combines TRBV5-1 with TRBJ2-5; TRBD2 matches at 11 bases. CDR3 length: 18 amino acids. J lost 5 bases, V lost 0 bases, and 12 bases had no gene match. Germline CDR1 SGHRS, CDR2 YFSETQ. In DNA form, the CDR3 reads TGCGCCAGCAGCTTGGTGACAGATTTAGCGGGAGGGTCGGAGACCCAGTACTTC. This encodes CASSLVTDLAGGSETQYF.

The chain combines TRBV7-9 with TRBJ2-5; a possible D gene is TRBD2 (5 bases). Trimming removed 1 base from V and 5 bases from J, with 11 bases in between. Looked up from germline, CDR1 is SEHNR and CDR2 is FQNEAQ (reference sequence). CDR3 length equals 14 residues. The CDR3, as DNA: TGTGCCAGCAGCTTAGTTTCCCGGAGGGAGACCCAGTACTTC. Residues: CASSLVSRRETQYF. Full variable domain (missing parts from reference TRBV7-9 and TRBJ2-5): DTGVSQNPRHKITKRGQNVTFRCDPISEHNRLYWYRQTLGQGPEFLTYFQNEAQLEKSRLLSDRFSAERPKGSFSTLEIQRTEQGDSAMYLCASSLVSRRETQYFGPGTRLLVL.

The chain couples TRBV10-3 to TRBJ2-3; 13 nucleotides align to TRBD2. With V trimmed by 9 bases and J by 2 bases, 5 bases remained unmatched. Germline V gene data show CDR1 as ENHRY and CDR2 as SYGVKD. This CDR3 region has 15 residues. In nucleotides, the CDR3 is TGTGCCATAGGACTAGCGGGAGAGCCCACAGATACGCAGTATTTT. Amino acids: CAIGLAGEPTDTQYF.

The V and J genes are TRBV19 and TRBJ2-5; 8 bases are a match to TRBD2. In germline, CDR1 is LNHDA, CDR2 SQIVND (reference sequence). CDR3 size: 14 residues. Trimming at V came to 1 base and at J to 5 bases, leaving 3 bases not matched to a gene. Here the CDR3 reads CASSIGGRFETQYF. The CDR3 DNA follows: TGTGCCAGTAGTATAGGCGGGAGGTTCGAGACCCAGTACTTC.

This clone was seen only a few times. CDR3: CSVAFGTSTEQYF. The CDR3 DNA reads as TGCAGCGTTGCATTCGGGACTAGCACCGAGCAGTACTTC. This chain uses TRBV29-1 with TRBJ2-7; 9 bases map to TRBD2. Germline CDR1 is SQVTM and CDR2 is ANQGSEA. V dropped 4 bases and J dropped 6; count of bases not matched to a gene: 7. This CDR3 has 13 amino acids.

The V call is TRBV5-4, the J call TRBJ2-3; D remains unclear. Germline V gene lookup returns CDR1 SGHNT and CDR2 YYREEE (reference sequence). This CDR3 comprises 15 residues. V was clipped by 3 bases and J by 1 base, with 12 bases between them. The CDR3 DNA sequence: TGTGCCAGCAGCTCGGCGGTCGGTGGCACAGATACGCAGTATTTT. The encoded protein is CASSSAVGGTDTQYF.

The rearrangement joins TRBV6-5 to TRBJ2-7; D remains unclear. V shed 2 bases and J shed 3 bases, with 17 bases lying between them. CDR1 MNHEY and CDR2 SVGAGI come from the germline V gene. The CDR3 is 16 amino acids. The CDR3 DNA follows: TGTGCCAGCAGTTACCCTACCGGTCGAACCTGCTACGAGCAGTACTTC. Protein product: CASSYPTGRTCYEQYF.

This clone appeared a few times. The chain has TRBV28 and TRBJ1-2; maybe TRBD1 (6 bases). The V end lost 6 bases, the J end lost 4 bases, and 15 bases lay between the germline ends. The germline V gene has CDR1 MDHEN and CDR2 SYDVKM. CDR3 length equals 14 residues. CDR3 coding DNA: TGTGCCAGCAGGCGAACAGGGATCCCCTATGGCTACACCTTC. Its translation: CASRRTGIPYGYTF.

The chain recombines TRBV19 with TRBJ1-1; TRBD1 matches 11 bases. The V and J ends lost 2 bases and 6 bases, in that order; junction bases with no gene match: 2. Germline loops: CDR1 LNHDA, CDR2 SQIVND (reference sequence). The CDR3 runs 14 residues. The CDR3 DNA reads TGTGCCAGTAGTATACGGACAGGGGGCTCTGAAGCTTTCTTT. It is translated as CASSIRTGGSEAFF.

This sequence joins TRBV13 and TRBJ2-7, with D perhaps TRBD2 (5 bases). This CDR3 region has 14 residues. The V end lost 0 bases, the J end lost 7 bases, and 13 bases lay between the germline ends. Germline CDR1 PRHDT, CDR2 FYEKMQ (reference sequence). CDR3 sequence (DNA): TGTGCCAGCAGCTTAGGTTCAGGACTGGTGGAGCAGTACTTC. Amino acids: CASSLGSGLVEQYF.

The V gene is TRBV30, the J gene TRBJ2-7, with D tentatively TRBD2 (6 bases). Per germline, CDR1 GTSNPN and CDR2 SVGIG (reference sequence). The CDR3 runs 14 residues. V lost 2 bases, J lost 2 bases, and 13 bases lay in between. The CDR3: CAWSSSGGTYEQYF. The CDR3 nucleotides are TGTGCCTGGAGTAGTAGCGGAGGCACCTACGAGCAGTACTTC.

This chain joins TRBV6-5 and TRBJ2-7; D call uncertain. The CDR3 runs 11 residues. Germline V gives CDR1 MNHEY, CDR2 SVGAGI. V was shortened by 5 bases and J by 4 bases, with 6 bases between the two germline ends. CDR3 nucleotide sequence: TGTGCCAGCAGTACGGAGTACGAGCAGTACTTC. Translating gives CASSTEYEQYF.

The chain employs TRBV9 and TRBJ2-3; 9 bases are a match to TRBD2. Germline trimming cut 3 bases from V and 6 bases from J; bases unmatched to any gene: 5. The CDR3 totals 14 residues. The germline V gene encodes CDR1 SGDLS and CDR2 YYNGEE. The CDR3 loop reads CASSDSGGPDTQYF. The DNA of the CDR3 is TGTGCCAGCAGCGATAGCGGGGGCCCGGATACGCAGTATTTT.